Listed here are 16 T cell receptor beta chains from one sample, sequenced in a study of CD8 T cells in Susac syndrome. After extraction with the RNeasy kit, roughly 0.45 to 1 ug of the RNA was reverse transcribed using random hexamers. TCRdb ran MiXCR on the immunoSEQ multiplex PCR reads and lists one entry per CDR3 protein. The table records approximately 270,000 distinct CDR3 sequences, over 85% of them present only once. Sequencing input: CD4+ T cells from PBMCs. Receptors originate from a human donor with multiple sclerosis.

This clonotype was seen only a few times. The V call is TRBV29-1, the J call TRBJ2-7; TRBD1 aligns across 8 bases. Per the germline V gene, CDR1 is SQVTM and CDR2 is ANQGSEA. This CDR3 spans 13 amino acids. The V segment lost 5 bases and the J segment 5 bases; nucleotides outside the gene matches: 8. CDR3 residues: CSVPWTGNNEQYV. CDR3 sequence (DNA): TGCAGCGTTCCCTGGACAGGGAATAACGAGCAGTACGTC.

The chain uses TRBV2 and TRBJ1-3, with D perhaps TRBD1 (6 bases). The CDR3 totals 16 residues. Germline CDR1 is SNHLY and CDR2 is FYNNEI. V lost 3 bases and J lost 0, with 12 bases in between. In DNA, the CDR3 is TGTGCCAGCAGTGATACTAGCAGGGGCTCTGGAAACACCATATATTTT. Translation gives CASSDTSRGSGNTIYF.

V gene TRBV3-1 combines with J gene TRBJ1-5; D is perhaps TRBD1 (6 bases). The germline V gene encodes CDR1 LGHDT and CDR2 YNNKEL (reference sequence). Deletions cut 0 bases from V and 6 bases from J, with 12 bases between. The CDR3 has 15 amino acids. The CDR3 here is CASSQDQGWGQPQHF. The CDR3 DNA sequence: TGTGCCAGCAGCCAAGATCAGGGGTGGGGTCAGCCCCAGCATTTT.

This chain uses TRBV4-1 with TRBJ2-7; 7 bases line up with TRBD1. Looked up from germline, CDR1 is MGHRA and CDR2 is YSYEKL. There are 15 residues in the CDR3. V lost 0 bases, J lost 7 bases, and 9 bases stayed unmatched. This CDR3 reads CASSQDDRVTREQYF. The CDR3 nucleotides read TGCGCCAGCAGCCAAGACGACAGGGTAACGAGAGAGCAGTACTTC.

V is TRBV4-1 and J is TRBJ2-6; D not certain. With 0 bases removed from V and 0 bases from J, the gap between germline ends came to 9 bases. The CDR3 has 17 amino acids. Germline CDR1 MGHRA, CDR2 YSYEKL. CDR3 DNA: TGCGCCAGCAGCCAAGAGCTGGCGGACTCTGGGGCCAACGTCCTGACTTTC. It codes for CASSQELADSGANVLTF.

A few counts support this clonotype. The gene calls are TRBV9 and TRBJ2-7; 10 bases are shared with TRBD2. The germline V gene encodes CDR1 SGDLS and CDR2 YYNGEE. The CDR3 totals 16 residues. V was pared by 3 bases and J by 4 bases, with 10 bases of the junction left unmatched. CDR3 nucleotide sequence: TGTGCCAGCAGCGGTACCTGGACTAGCGGAGAGTACGAGCAGTACGTC. It translates to CASSGTWTSGEYEQYV.

This chain connects TRBV6-5 to TRBJ1-2; D not certain. Germline V CDR1 and CDR2: MNHEY, SVGAGI. The V end lost 4 bases, the J end lost 8 bases, and 23 bases lay between the germline ends. The CDR3 runs to 16 residues. The CDR3: CASSSTPGSPGFGYTF. CDR3 nucleotide sequence: TGTGCCAGCAGTTCTACTCCAGGCTCCCCGGGTTTCGGCTACACCTTC.

A single count supports this clonotype. The rearrangement links TRBV18 to TRBJ1-3, with D possibly matching TRBD1 (6 bases). The CDR3 length is 16 residues. Between the trimmed V and J ends, which lost 5 bases and 0 bases, there was a span of 14 bases. Germline CDR1 reads KGHSH; CDR2 reads LQKENI. The CDR3 sequence is CASSIQGFNSGNTIYF. DNA of the CDR3: TGTGCCAGCTCAATACAGGGATTCAACTCTGGAAACACCATATATTTT.

The chain employs TRBV12-3 or TRBV12-4 and TRBJ1-2; the D is unclear. There are 13 residues in the CDR3. Between the trimmed V and J ends, which lost 3 bases and 7 bases, there was a span of 12 bases. This CDR3 is CASSFPGLSGYTF. CDR3 DNA: TGTGCCAGCAGTTTCCCAGGACTGAGTGGCTACACCTTC.

The chain is built from TRBV6-5 and TRBJ1-1; D is unclear. The CDR3 extends over 15 amino acids. Per the germline V gene, CDR1 is MNHEY and CDR2 is SVGAGI. V was pared by 0 bases and J by 5 bases, with 13 bases between. CDR3 sequence: CASSYSFGSGTEAFF. The CDR3 DNA is TGTGCCAGCAGTTACTCCTTCGGGTCGGGGACTGAAGCTTTCTTT.

The V call is TRBV28, the J call TRBJ1-1; maybe TRBD1 (6 bases). There are 13 residues in the CDR3. The germline V gene encodes CDR1 MDHEN and CDR2 SYDVKM. V lost 6 bases to trimming and J lost 1 base, with 9 bases between them. The CDR3 coding sequence is TGTGCCAGCAGGCTGACAGGGAACACTGAAGCTTTCTTT. Residues: CASRLTGNTEAFF.

This chain connects TRBV30 to TRBJ2-7, with D tentatively TRBD2 (6 bases). V was cut by 7 bases and J by 9 bases, with 19 bases left in between. The CDR3 spans 12 residues. Germline V gene sequence: CDR1 GTSNPN, CDR2 SVGIG (reference sequence). The CDR3 loop reads CALTTHQGLQYF. The CDR3 DNA is TGTGCCTTAACTACTCACCAGGGACTGCAGTACTTC.

The chain uses TRBV5-1 and TRBJ1-4, with no clear D. V was cut by 0 bases and J by 5 bases, with 8 bases left in between. There are 14 residues in the CDR3. Germline V lookup: CDR1 SGHRS, CDR2 YFSETQ. The CDR3 region is CASSLGLQNEKLFF. CDR3 DNA sequence: TGCGCCAGCAGCTTGGGACTCCAAAATGAAAAACTGTTTTTT. Full variable domain (outside the CDR3, taken from reference TRBV5-1 and TRBJ1-4): KAGVTQTPRYLIKTRGQQVTLSCSPISGHRSVSWYQQTPGQGLQFLFEYFSETQRNKGNFPGRFSGRQFSNSRSEMNVSTLELGDSALYLCASSLGLQNEKLFFGSGTQLSVL.

CDR3 bases: TGTGCCAGTGAGGACATCCGGAGCATGAACACTGAAGCTTTCTTT. It translates to CASEDIRSMNTEAFF. The J gene is TRBJ1-1, the V gene TRBV19; a possible D gene is TRBD1 (5 bases). CDR1 is LNHDA and CDR2 is SQIVND in the germline V gene (reference sequence). The CDR3 consists of 15 residues. With 8 bases removed from V and 0 bases from J, the gap between germline ends came to 16 bases.

This chain connects TRBV7-9 to TRBJ1-4; D unresolved. The CDR3 has 11 amino acids. The V end lost 6 bases, the J end lost 8 bases, and 7 bases lay between the germline ends. The germline gives CDR1 SEHNR, CDR2 FQNEAQ (reference sequence). The CDR3 bases are TGTGCCAGCAGAGGTGGAGAAAAACTGTTTTTT. Residues: CASRGGEKLFF.

The gene calls are TRBV6-2 or TRBV6-3 and TRBJ2-5; 8 bases fit TRBD1. This CDR3 contains 16 residues. The germline V gene has CDR1 MNHEY and CDR2 SVGEGT. J was trimmed by 5 bases and V by 2 bases; bases with no gene match: 10. The CDR3 loop reads CASSYASGGGGETQYF. The CDR3 DNA reads TGTGCCAGCAGTTACGCCTCAGGGGGCGGCGGTGAGACCCAGTACTTC.